This TCR beta chain is drawn from a study of human T cells and chemical hapten exposure (dated by TCRdb to about 2021). The study in broad terms: For sensitization, 2% DPC in acetone was applied to an approximately 2 cm by approximately 2 cm area of upper inner arm skin. Patient blood was sampled pre-sensitization (week 0) and at 2, 6 and about 24 weeks after DPC sensitization. Twenty-nine alopecia patients provided blood for TCR sequencing at one to four time points (pre-sensitization, 2, 6 and 24 weeks). The study tracked peripheral blood TCR repertoire changes in vivo during primary and secondary sensitization to the hapten diphenylcyclopropenone (DPC) in alopecia patients. The mostly female patient cohort included alopecia areata with under or over 50% scalp involvement, alopecia totalis and alopecia universalis. The libraries were sequenced as a pool, and the TCR yield per sample differed mostly because of small variations in library volumes within the pool. Throughout the study period of around 24 weeks, patients also received therapeutic DPC doses to the scalp every week. Patch testing on the upper back used Finn chambers containing 0.01% DPC, with scoring done after 6 days according to International Contact Dermatitis Research Group standards. Findings and caveats that apply to the study as a whole: DPC sensitization did not change the number of TCRs with a frequency above 1 in 1000, and there was no evidence of changes in global repertoire structure. After repeated subsampling, changes were observed in the strength of the expansion versus patch-test correlation and in the threshold at which the correlation became significant. Expanded TCRs formed significantly more large CDR3 similarity clusters than pre-sensitization or healthy control sets, consistent with antigen-driven responses. Patch test score was positively correlated with the number of PT1 expanded TCRs, with significance at thresholds 8, 16 and 32 but not at 4. Alopecia, a presumed autoimmune disease, was present in all patients, so the immune response of the patients might differ from that of healthy individuals.

This clonotype occurred many times. This receptor's antigen is unknown. No qualities accompany the bases; no much larger clone lies one base away. The sample's time point label, decoded: pre-sensitization, week 0. Reading the label with the study, this specimen's treatment or condition is: therapeutic diphenylcyclopropenone sensitization with weekly scalp DPC. At each patch-test visit, blood was drawn before the patch test was applied. Patients were eligible if aged 18 to 70, diagnosed with alopecia and judged suitable for DPC therapy, and pregnant patients were excluded. Total RNA was extracted from unfractionated whole blood collected in Tempus Blood RNA tubes. Preparation of the library involved RACE. For sequencing, a NextSeq 500 was employed. During library preparation, unique molecular identifiers were attached to individual cDNA molecules so that TCRs could be counted quantitatively and reproducibly. Both TCR alpha and TCR beta chains were sequenced from each blood RNA sample. For the original study's pipeline: The median number of TCRs per sample was 95,638, ranging from about 23,224 to 750,000. V, J and CDR3 annotation of the TCR reads was performed with the Decombinator software suite. To make PS versus PT1 abundance plots, every sample was subsampled to the same number of TCRs (28,000). Expanded TCRs were defined as absent before sensitization and observed at least eight times at the 2-week time point. The public reads were reanalyzed by TCRdb: fastp trimming at Q25, MiXCR alignment, in-frame beta chains only. Every distinct CDR3 protein forms one entry, paired with its most common genes and DNA. The V and J calls here are based on TCRdb, not the publication. This sample holds some 360,000 distinct CDR3 sequences; approximately 5.1% were observed only once. The ten largest clonotypes hold 2.5% to 3% of the sample.

Its CDR3 holds 11 amino acids, cysteine through phenylalanine. The sequence is cut down to CDR3 DNA, 33 bases in frame from base 1. V is shortened by 5 bases, J by 7 bases, and the region joining them spans 7 bases. Reading the germline V gene gives CDR1 MNHNS and CDR2 SASEGT. The receptor's source is a woman aged 45 to 65 with alopecia areata. Some clones in this sample may be carry-over from other donors' samples. Recombination joined TRBV6-1 with TRBJ2-3, with the D segment identity uncertain. The sample was whole blood, taken in connection with sensitization to the hapten diphenylcyclopropenone (DPC). Here the CDR3 is given as CASSLSYTQYF. The nucleotide sequence reads TGTGCCAGCAGTCTCAGTTATACGCAGTATTTT.